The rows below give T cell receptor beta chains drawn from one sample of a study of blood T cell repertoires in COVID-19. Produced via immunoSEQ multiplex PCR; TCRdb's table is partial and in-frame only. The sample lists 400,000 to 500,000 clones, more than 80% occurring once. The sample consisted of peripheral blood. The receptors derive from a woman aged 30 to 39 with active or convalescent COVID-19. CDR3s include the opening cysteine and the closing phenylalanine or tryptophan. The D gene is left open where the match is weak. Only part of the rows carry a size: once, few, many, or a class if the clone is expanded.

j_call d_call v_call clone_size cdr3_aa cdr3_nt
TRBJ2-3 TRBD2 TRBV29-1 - CSVEGLAGGQLTDTQYF TGCAGCGTTGAAGGGTTAGCGGGGGGCCAACTCACAGATACGCAGTATTTT
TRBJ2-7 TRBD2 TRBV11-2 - CASSLEGGWYEQYF TGTGCCAGCAGCTTAGAGGGGGGGTGGTACGAGCAGTACTTC
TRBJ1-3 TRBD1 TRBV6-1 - CASSGQTGAAGNTIYF TGTGCCAGCAGTGGCCAAACAGGGGCCGCTGGAAACACCATATATTTT
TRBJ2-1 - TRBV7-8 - CASSRVSYNEQFF TGTGCCAGCAGCCGCGTCTCCTACAATGAGCAGTTCTTC
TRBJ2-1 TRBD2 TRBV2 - CASKRLAGGDEQFF TGTGCCAGCAAACGACTAGCGGGAGGGGATGAGCAGTTCTTC
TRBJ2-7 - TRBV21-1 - CASSNSSYEQYF TGTGCCAGCAGCAATTCTTCCTACGAGCAGTACTTC
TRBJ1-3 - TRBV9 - CASSVDSTGNTIYF TGTGCCAGCAGCGTAGACAGCACTGGAAACACCATATATTTT
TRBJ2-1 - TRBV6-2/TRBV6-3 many CASSDQAAASYNEQFF TGTGCCAGCAGTGACCAAGCAGCGGCCTCCTACAATGAGCAGTTCTTC
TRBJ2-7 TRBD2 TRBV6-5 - CASTRAGGSYEQYF TGTGCCAGCACCCGGGCGGGGGGCTCCTACGAGCAGTACTTC
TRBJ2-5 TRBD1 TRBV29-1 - CSVGKQGARIETQYF TGCAGCGTGGGTAAACAGGGGGCGCGTATAGAGACCCAGTACTTC
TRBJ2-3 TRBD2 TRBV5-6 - CASSSRLAGRTDTQYF TGTGCCAGCAGCTCCCGACTAGCGGGACGCACAGATACGCAGTATTTT
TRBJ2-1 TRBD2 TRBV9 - CASRQPGLARNEQFF TGTGCCAGCAGGCAACCGGGACTAGCGCGCAATGAGCAGTTCTTC
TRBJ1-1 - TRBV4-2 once CASSQVGNTEAFF TGTGCCAGCAGCCAAGTCGGGAACACTGAAGCTTTCTTT
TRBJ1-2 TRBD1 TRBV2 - CASGAGTVGPNYGYTF TGTGCCAGCGGAGCCGGGACAGTTGGACCTAACTATGGCTACACCTTC
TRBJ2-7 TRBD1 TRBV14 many CASSQVGRRGQGKDEQYF TGTGCCAGCAGCCAAGTTGGACGTCGGGGACAGGGAAAAGACGAGCAGTACTTC
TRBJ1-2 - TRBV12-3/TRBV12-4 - CASSLTGGDGYTF TGTGCCAGCAGTTTGACAGGTGGGGATGGCTACACCTTC
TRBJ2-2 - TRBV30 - CAWSTGRGELFF TGTGCCTGGAGTACAGGTCGGGGGGAGCTGTTTTTT
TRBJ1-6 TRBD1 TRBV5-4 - CASSFGDRVNSPLHF TGTGCCAGCAGCTTCGGGGACAGGGTTAATTCACCCCTCCACTTT
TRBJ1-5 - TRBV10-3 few CAISESRGGGNQPQHF TGTGCCATCAGTGAGTCGAGAGGGGGAGGCAATCAGCCCCAGCATTTT
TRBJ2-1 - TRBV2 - CASSEQVSIDEQFF TGTGCCAGCAGTGAACAGGTGAGCATCGATGAGCAGTTCTTC
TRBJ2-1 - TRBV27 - CASSLERLGHYNEQFF TGTGCCAGCAGTTTGGAGCGGTTGGGACACTACAATGAGCAGTTCTTC
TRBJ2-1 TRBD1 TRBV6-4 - CASSVGQGLYNEQFF TGTGCCAGCAGCGTGGGACAGGGGTTATACAATGAGCAGTTCTTC